The sequence of this T cell receptor (beta chain) was determined in a study of cytomegalovirus exposure and HLA in healthy donors. Study-level findings and limits: First-cohort TCR clusters were later found to tend to co-occur in the roughly 130 validation repertoires.

Produced via immunoSEQ multiplex PCR; TCRdb's table is partial and in-frame only. The sample gives around 250,000 clones, around 91% of which show up once; roughly 0.38% is in the top ten. The CDR3 covers 18 residues. The germline CDR1 and CDR2 sequences are SNHLY and FYNNEI. V was clipped by 4 bases and J by 5 bases, with 23 bases between them. To note about this clone: Its specificity is not known.

What was sequenced was PBMCs. The origin of this receptor is a young woman in good health and CMV-seronegative. The V call is TRBV2, the J call TRBJ1-4; tentative D call: TRBD1 (6 bases). The CDR3 spells CASSAEVSGEIQNEKLFF. Here the CDR3 DNA reads TGTGCCAGCAGTGCAGAGGTTTCAGGGGAAATCCAAAATGAAAAACTGTTTTTT.